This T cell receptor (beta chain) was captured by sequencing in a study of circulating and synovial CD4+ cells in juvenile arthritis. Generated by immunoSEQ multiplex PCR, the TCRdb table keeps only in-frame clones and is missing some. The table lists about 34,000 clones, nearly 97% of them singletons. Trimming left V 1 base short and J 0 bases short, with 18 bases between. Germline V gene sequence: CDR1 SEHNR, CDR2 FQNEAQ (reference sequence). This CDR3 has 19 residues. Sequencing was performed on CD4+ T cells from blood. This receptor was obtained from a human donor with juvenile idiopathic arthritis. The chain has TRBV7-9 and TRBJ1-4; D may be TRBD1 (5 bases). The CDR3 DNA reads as TGTGCCAGCAGCTTAGGAGTCCAGGGCCCCTATGCAACTAATGAAAAACTGTTTTTT. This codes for CASSLGVQGPYATNEKLFF.